Listed below are T cell receptor beta chains from one sample, sequenced in a study of response to subunit inactivated influenza vaccine. MiXCR, applied by TCRdb to the RT-PCR reads, yields one record per CDR3 protein. The sample includes about 650,000 distinct CDR3 sequences, roughly 15% seen only once; the top ten take 7.6%. The source was PBMCs from blood, collected 14 days before vaccination. The receptors come from a man aged 50 to 59 who received an inactivated influenza vaccine. CDR3s include the opening cysteine and the closing phenylalanine or tryptophan. Each record gives: V gene, clone size, J gene, D gene, CDR3 DNA, CDR3 protein. A D gene is named only where the DNA matches it firmly. Rows give clone size only sometimes, using once, few, many, or a class for an expanded clone.

v_call: TRBV4-3; clone_size: NA; j_call: TRBJ2-1; d_call: TRBD1; cdr3_nt: TGCGCCAGCAGCCAAGATCGGTGGGACAGGTCCTACAATGAGCAGTTCTTC; cdr3_aa: CASSQDRWDRSYNEQFF
v_call: TRBV4-1; clone_size: few; j_call: TRBJ2-7; d_call: NA; cdr3_nt: TGCGCCAGCAGCCAAGGATGGGGCACCGGCCGTACCTACGAGCAGTACTTC; cdr3_aa: CASSQGWGTGRTYEQYF
v_call: TRBV29-1; clone_size: NA; j_call: TRBJ2-3; d_call: TRBD2; cdr3_nt: TGCAGCGTTGTAGGGAGCGGGACTAGCACAGATACGCAGTATTTT; cdr3_aa: CSVVGSGTSTDTQYF
v_call: TRBV28; clone_size: few; j_call: TRBJ1-1; d_call: TRBD1; cdr3_nt: TGTGCCAGCAGTATAAGAAGGACAGGGGGCAGAGCTTTCTTT; cdr3_aa: CASSIRRTGGRAFF
v_call: TRBV20-1; clone_size: NA; j_call: TRBJ2-2; d_call: NA; cdr3_nt: TGCAGTGCTCCGAGACACAACACCGGGGAGCTGTTTTTT; cdr3_aa: CSAPRHNTGELFF
v_call: TRBV4-2; clone_size: NA; j_call: TRBJ2-7; d_call: NA; cdr3_nt: TGTGCCAGCAGCCAGGAGACGGTCGGGGGGCTTTACGAGCAGTACTTC; cdr3_aa: CASSQETVGGLYEQYF
v_call: TRBV28; clone_size: NA; j_call: TRBJ2-1; d_call: NA; cdr3_nt: TGTGCCAGCAGTTTAACCCCAGAGACTAGTTTCTACAATGAGCAGTTCTTC; cdr3_aa: CASSLTPETSFYNEQFF
v_call: TRBV30; clone_size: NA; j_call: TRBJ1-5; d_call: NA; cdr3_nt: TGTGCCTGGAGTGTACGAGGGAGAAATCGGCCCCAGCATTTT; cdr3_aa: CAWSVRGRNRPQHF
v_call: TRBV4-1; clone_size: few; j_call: TRBJ1-4; d_call: NA; cdr3_nt: TGCGCCAGCAGCCGTCCGGCCGAAAAACTGTTTTTT; cdr3_aa: CASSRPAEKLFF
v_call: TRBV6-2/TRBV6-3; clone_size: many; j_call: TRBJ1-5; d_call: NA; cdr3_nt: TGTGCCAGCAGGGTTCCGGGGCAGAATCAGCCCCAGCATTTT; cdr3_aa: CASRVPGQNQPQHF
v_call: TRBV4-2; clone_size: NA; j_call: TRBJ2-5; d_call: TRBD1; cdr3_nt: TGTGCCAGCAGCCAAGGGGACAGGGACAAAGAGACCCAGTACTTC; cdr3_aa: CASSQGDRDKETQYF
v_call: TRBV11-2; clone_size: few; j_call: TRBJ2-7; d_call: NA; cdr3_nt: TGTGCCAGCAGCTTAAAGTGGGACCCCTCAATTTACGAGCAGTACTTC; cdr3_aa: CASSLKWDPSIYEQYF
v_call: TRBV2; clone_size: few; j_call: TRBJ1-2; d_call: NA; cdr3_nt: TGTGCCAGCAGCCTAGGACAGACCACATCGGGCTACACCTTC; cdr3_aa: CASSLGQTTSGYTF
v_call: TRBV6-2/TRBV6-3; clone_size: few; j_call: TRBJ2-3; d_call: NA; cdr3_nt: TGTGCCAGCAGTTCCTACCGGGGGCGGGGGCCAGATACGCAGTATTTT; cdr3_aa: CASSSYRGRGPDTQYF
v_call: TRBV4-1; clone_size: NA; j_call: TRBJ2-7; d_call: NA; cdr3_nt: TGCGCCAGCAGCCAAGTCCACGGTGCCTACGAGCAGTACTTC; cdr3_aa: CASSQVHGAYEQYF
v_call: TRBV5-1; clone_size: many; j_call: TRBJ2-7; d_call: TRBD2; cdr3_nt: TGCGCCAGCAGCTCGACTAGCGGGAGGGGTAGCGAGCAGTACTTC; cdr3_aa: CASSSTSGRGSEQYF
v_call: TRBV6-5; clone_size: many; j_call: TRBJ2-7; d_call: TRBD1; cdr3_nt: TGTGCCAGCAGTTACGTAGCCTCCGGGGACAGTTTCCCCTACGAGCAGTACTTC; cdr3_aa: CASSYVASGDSFPYEQYF
v_call: TRBV12-3/TRBV12-4; clone_size: many; j_call: TRBJ2-5; d_call: NA; cdr3_nt: TGTGCCAGCAGTTTAGGACCCTTAAGGCTCGCGACCCAGTACTTC; cdr3_aa: CASSLGPLRLATQYF
v_call: TRBV12-3/TRBV12-4; clone_size: many; j_call: TRBJ2-1; d_call: TRBD2; cdr3_nt: TGTGCCAGCAGTCCTAGCGGGAGGGCGTCCAATGAGCAGTTCTTC; cdr3_aa: CASSPSGRASNEQFF
v_call: TRBV20-1; clone_size: few; j_call: TRBJ2-5; d_call: TRBD1; cdr3_nt: TGCAGTGCCCTACAGGGGGCGAGTGGAGAGACCCAGTACTTC; cdr3_aa: CSALQGASGETQYF
v_call: TRBV20-1; clone_size: few; j_call: TRBJ2-3; d_call: NA; cdr3_nt: TGCAGTGCACGGGACCGGGACACTTATACCACAGATACGCAGTATTTT; cdr3_aa: CSARDRDTYTTDTQYF
v_call: TRBV12-3/TRBV12-4; clone_size: NA; j_call: TRBJ1-1; d_call: NA; cdr3_nt: TGTGCCACCACAGTGAACACTGAAGCTTTCTTT; cdr3_aa: CATTVNTEAFF
v_call: TRBV4-2; clone_size: NA; j_call: TRBJ2-7; d_call: TRBD1; cdr3_nt: TGTGCCAGGGGCCCCAGTCTCAGGGACAGCTCCTACGAGCAGTACTTC; cdr3_aa: CARGPSLRDSSYEQYF
v_call: TRBV15; clone_size: many; j_call: TRBJ2-4; d_call: NA; cdr3_nt: TGTGCCACCAGCAGCGCACGACAGGAACTAGCCAAAAACATTCAGTACTTC; cdr3_aa: CATSSARQELAKNIQYF